The rows below give T cell receptor beta chains drawn from one sample of a study of blood T cell repertoires in COVID-19. The table came from immunoSEQ multiplex PCR; TCRdb's copy has only in-frame clones and leaves some out. The sample lists approximately 99,000 clones, 88% occurring once. Sequenced material: peripheral blood. These receptor sequences come from a human donor in a cohort sampled during active COVID-19. Each CDR3 is given with its conserved first and last residue. A D gene is named only where the DNA matches it firmly. A row's size may be missing; if present it is once, few, many or a size class.

j_call v_call d_call clone_size cdr3_aa cdr3_nt
TRBJ2-1 TRBV7-8 TRBD2 . CASSLLGGGYNEQFF TGTGCCAGCAGCTTACTCGGGGGGGGGTACAATGAGCAGTTCTTC
TRBJ1-6 TRBV6-5 TRBD1 . CASTGQGYSPLHF TGTGCCAGCACCGGACAGGGGTATTCACCCCTCCACTTT
TRBJ1-2 TRBV21-1 . . CASSPGTDYGYTF TGTGCCAGCAGCCCCGGGACAGACTATGGCTACACCTTC
TRBJ1-2 TRBV13 . . CASSPDRLSGYGYTF TGTGCCAGCAGCCCCGACAGGTTGTCTGGCTATGGCTACACCTTC
TRBJ2-2 TRBV9 . . CASSVADGRGTNTGELFF TGTGCCAGCAGCGTAGCTGATGGACGGGGAACGAACACCGGGGAGCTGTTTTTT
TRBJ1-1 TRBV6-5 TRBD1 . CASSYRPGGTEAFF TGTGCCAGCAGTTACCGCCCAGGGGGCACTGAAGCTTTCTTT
TRBJ1-2 TRBV7-8 . . CASAGKGFSNYGYTF TGTGCCAGCGCGGGGAAGGGGTTCAGTAACTATGGCTACACCTTC
TRBJ2-3 TRBV2 . . CASTGRGVADTQYF TGTGCCAGCACCGGCAGGGGGGTCGCAGATACGCAGTATTTT
TRBJ2-6 TRBV6-5 . . CANRRGGANVLTF TGTGCCAACCGGCGCGGAGGGGCCAACGTCCTGACTTTC
TRBJ2-3 TRBV9 . . CASSVWGSTDTQYF TGTGCCAGCAGCGTATGGGGCAGCACAGATACGCAGTATTTT
TRBJ1-1 TRBV28 . . CAASPSGVLKSTEAFF TGTGCCGCCTCACCGTCCGGGGTGCTAAAGAGCACTGAAGCTTTCTTT
TRBJ1-4 TRBV29-1 TRBD1 once CSVSGQINEKLFF TGCAGCGTCTCGGGACAGATTAATGAAAAACTGTTTTTT
TRBJ2-1 TRBV11-2 . . CASSFGTSLSYNEQFF TGTGCCAGCAGCTTCGGGACTTCTCTCTCCTACAATGAGCAGTTCTTC
TRBJ2-1 TRBV28 TRBD1 . CASTGQGARNEQFF TGTGCCAGCACAGGACAGGGGGCGCGCAATGAGCAGTTCTTC
TRBJ2-3 TRBV7-9 . . CASLRESTDTQYF TGTGCCAGCCTCAGGGAAAGTACAGATACGCAGTATTTT
TRBJ2-1 TRBV5-1 . . CASSFLWSRRGAYNEQFF TGCGCCAGCAGCTTTCTCTGGAGTCGGAGGGGAGCCTACAATGAGCAGTTCTTC
TRBJ1-4 TRBV5-1 TRBD1 once CASRITGASNEKLFF TGCGCCAGCAGAATTACAGGGGCCTCTAATGAAAAACTGTTTTTT
TRBJ1-3 TRBV18 . . CATRGSSIENTIYF TGTGCCACCCGAGGCAGCAGTATCGAAAACACCATATATTTT
TRBJ2-7 TRBV5-1 TRBD1 . CASSLVGGIEQYF TGCGCCAGCAGCTTGGTAGGGGGCATCGAGCAGTACTTC
TRBJ2-1 TRBV7-6 TRBD2 . CASSFLASGGAGGNEQFF TGTGCCAGCAGCTTCCTCGCTAGCGGGGGAGCCGGCGGTAATGAGCAGTTCTTC
TRBJ1-3 TRBV6-1 . . CASSEVGSGLTGNTIYF TGTGCCAGCAGTGAAGTTGGGTCAGGGTTAACTGGAAACACCATATATTTT
TRBJ2-7 TRBV19 TRBD2 . CASSPLSGTYEQYF TGTGCCAGTAGTCCTCTTAGCGGGACCTACGAGCAGTACTTC
TRBJ2-7 TRBV2 . . CASTQPGIHEQYF TGTGCCAGCACCCAGCCAGGGATCCACGAGCAGTACTTC
TRBJ2-1 TRBV19 TRBD2 . CASSIVTSGRNEQFF TGTGCCAGTAGTATAGTGACTAGCGGGAGAAATGAGCAGTTCTTC
TRBJ1-6 TRBV5-1 TRBD1 . CASSLGGTGDSPLHF TGCGCCAGCAGCTTAGGTGGGACAGGCGATTCACCCCTCCACTTT
TRBJ1-1 TRBV4-1 . . CASSQVTGNTEAFF TGCGCCAGCAGCCAGGTGACAGGGAACACTGAAGCTTTCTTT
TRBJ1-6 TRBV7-2 . few CASSLVSDSPLHF TGTGCCAGCAGCTTAGTCAGTGATTCACCCCTCCACTTT
TRBJ2-7 TRBV19 TRBD2 . CASSISGGVYEQYF TGTGCCAGTAGTATCTCGGGGGGGGTCTACGAGCAGTACTTC
TRBJ2-5 TRBV5-1 TRBD2 . CASSLSGRANFQETQYF TGCGCCAGCAGCTTAAGCGGGAGGGCAAATTTCCAAGAGACCCAGTACTTC
TRBJ2-1 TRBV3-1/TRBV3-2 . . CASSPNMYGNEQFF TGTGCCAGCAGCCCTAATATGTACGGGAATGAGCAGTTCTTC
TRBJ2-7 TRBV6-6 TRBD2 . CASTDSGGYEQYF TGTGCCAGCACTGATAGCGGGGGGTACGAGCAGTACTTC
TRBJ1-2 TRBV11-2 TRBD1 . CASSLVLGTGPDGYTF TGTGCCAGCAGCTTAGTCCTGGGGACAGGGCCTGATGGCTACACCTTC
TRBJ1-6 TRBV4-2 TRBD1 . CASSQEVGGTGQSPLHF TGTGCCAGCAGCCAAGAAGTCGGCGGGACAGGGCAATCACCCCTCCACTTT
TRBJ1-2 TRBV19 TRBD1 . CASTTGQGADYGYTF TGTGCCAGTACCACGGGACAGGGGGCCGACTATGGCTACACCTTC
TRBJ1-2 TRBV6-4 . . CASSSGVEGYTF TGTGCCAGCAGCTCAGGGGTGGAAGGCTACACCTTC
TRBJ2-6 TRBV6-6 TRBD1 . CASSYGQGAGANVLTF TGTGCCAGCAGTTACGGACAGGGTGCTGGGGCCAACGTCCTGACTTTC
TRBJ1-2 TRBV18 . . CASSPPAGDGYTF TGTGCCAGCTCACCACCGGCGGGGGATGGCTACACCTTC
TRBJ1-5 TRBV28 . few CASGSGGGQPQHF TGTGCCAGCGGCTCCGGGGGGGGCCAGCCCCAGCATTTT
TRBJ2-7 TRBV28 . . CASSFGGQMNRVSRYFYFYEQYF TGTGCCAGCAGTTTCGGGGGGCAGATGAACCGGGTCTCCCGCTATTTTTATTTTTACGAGCAGTACTTC
TRBJ1-6 TRBV19 TRBD1 . CASSTRQGPLHF TGTGCCAGTAGTACAAGACAGGGCCCTCTCCACTTT
TRBJ2-3 TRBV7-2 . . CASSSVKSTDTQYF TGTGCCAGCAGCTCGGTTAAAAGCACAGATACGCAGTATTTT
TRBJ1-4 TRBV4-1 TRBD1 few CASSQAPGTDNEKLFF TGCGCCAGCAGCCAAGCCCCCGGGACAGACAATGAAAAACTGTTTTTT
TRBJ2-5 TRBV2 . . CASSAQKETQYF TGTGCCAGCAGTGCACAGAAAGAGACCCAGTACTTC
TRBJ2-2 TRBV9 . . CASSVAKTYTGELFF TGTGCCAGCAGCGTAGCTAAAACTTACACCGGGGAGCTGTTTTTT
TRBJ1-1 TRBV28 . . CASSSGRAFF TGTGCCAGCAGCTCGGGGAGGGCTTTCTTT
TRBJ2-7 TRBV2 . . CASSELGAPYEQYF TGTGCCAGCAGTGAATTGGGGGCTCCGTACGAGCAGTACTTC